This TCR beta chain was captured in a study of Ad26.COV2.S vaccination and SARS-CoV-2 variants. Assay: immunoSEQ multiplex PCR; the TCRdb copy retains only in-frame clones and omits some. The table lists roughly 270,000 clones, around 87% of them singletons. Treatment specified: around 19 received Ad26.COV2.S at low or high dose, single or two shots; a few received placebo; per-sample allocation not given. Day 63 after the first injection of vaccine or placebo was the sampling time. The germline V gene encodes CDR1 SGDLS and CDR2 YYNGEE. The CDR3 contains 14 residues. After removal of 4 bases from V and 4 bases from J, the junction contained 6 bases not matched to a gene.

The J gene is TRBJ2-3, the V gene TRBV9; 7 nucleotides match TRBD1. The source of this sequence is a person aged 18-60 years who received the Ad26.COV2.S COVID-19 vaccine or a placebo. The starting material was peripheral blood, obtained in a trial of Ad26.COV2.S vaccine versus placebo. In DNA form, the CDR3 reads TGTGCCAGCAGCTTCCCGACAGGGTCAGATACGCAGTATTTT. Translating gives CASSFPTGSDTQYF.